A single sample is the source of the 28 T cell receptor beta chains below, sequenced in a study of Graves' ophthalmopathy and Graves' hyperthyroidism. Researchers took RNA transcripts and amplified TCR beta CDR3 regions from them. Second-round multiplex PCR came after a first-round RT-PCR that employed HTBI primers. TCRdb processed the multiplex PCR reads anew with MiXCR; each CDR3 protein has one entry. The sample has approximately 150,000 distinct CDR3 sequences; approximately 40% are singletons. The sample comprised peripheral blood. These receptors were obtained from a man younger than 45 with Graves' ophthalmopathy.

At least ten counts were recorded for this clonotype. This CDR3 reads CASSLQGPGISYEQYF. DNA for the CDR3: TGCGCCAGCAGCCTCCAGGGCCCCGGGATTTCCTACGAGCAGTACTTC. The chain couples TRBV4-1 to TRBJ2-7; the D gene could be TRBD1 or TRBD2 (5 bases each). Between the trimmed V and J ends, which lost 4 bases and 1 base, there was a span of 17 bases. Germline CDR1 is MGHRA and CDR2 is YSYEKL. This CDR3 has 16 amino acids.

The chain uses TRBV24-1 and TRBJ1-2, with unresolved D. Trimming stripped 4 bases from V and 6 bases from J, with 5 bases between. Germline loops: CDR1 KGHDR, CDR2 SFDVKD. The CDR3 consists of 11 residues. CDR3 sequence: CATSERNGYTF. CDR3 bases: TGTGCCACCAGTGAGCGAAATGGCTACACCTTC.

The V gene is TRBV30, the J gene TRBJ1-2; tentatively, D is TRBD1 (6 bases). The CDR3 covers 13 residues. V lost 2 bases, J lost 7 bases, and 14 bases lay in between. CDR1 is GTSNPN and CDR2 is SVGIG in the germline V gene (reference sequence). The CDR3 protein is CAWSHRQGTGYTF. CDR3 bases: TGTGCCTGGAGTCATAGGCAGGGGACTGGCTACACCTTC.

This clonotype was observed a single time. The chain links TRBV28 to TRBJ1-6; 8 bases align to TRBD1. The CDR3 totals 13 residues. Germline V gene sequence: CDR1 MDHEN, CDR2 SYDVKM. The J segment lost 17 bases and the V segment lost 6 bases, leaving 12 bases of the junction unmatched. CDR3 amino acids: CASSTITGTGFHF. The CDR3 nucleotides read TGTGCCAGCAGCACCATCACCGGGACAGGCTTCCACTTT.

This clonotype has ten or more counts. J is TRBJ1-6 and V is TRBV7-2; 10 positions agree with TRBD1. The CDR3 spans 18 residues. The V and J ends lost 2 bases and 10 bases, in that order; junction bases with no gene match: 14. Germline V gene sequence: CDR1 SGHTA, CDR2 FQGNSA. In DNA, the CDR3 is TGTGCCAGCAGCTTACGGAGGATTGGGACAGGGGTGGGATCACCCCTCCACTTT. It encodes CASSLRRIGTGVGSPLHF.

The V call is TRBV6-5, the J call TRBJ2-3, with unresolved D. Between the trimmed V and J ends, which lost 3 bases and 3 bases, there was a span of 4 bases. CDR1 MNHEY and CDR2 SVGAGI come from the germline V gene. The CDR3 is made up of 12 amino acids. CDR3 bases: TGTGCCAGCAGTTATGGAACAGATACGCAGTATTTT. This sequence encodes CASSYGTDTQYF.

The J gene is TRBJ1-2, the V gene TRBV6-1; 7 bases match TRBD1. The CDR3 runs to 16 residues. Losses at the gene ends were 2 bases for V and 7 bases for J; bases not matched to a gene: 13. CDR1 is MNHNS, CDR2 SASEGT, per germline. CDR3 residues: CASSENLQTGSGGYTF. The CDR3 nucleotides read TGTGCCAGCAGTGAAAACCTTCAGACAGGGAGTGGTGGCTACACCTTC.

The chain is built from TRBV2 and TRBJ1-1, with 7 bases aligning to TRBD1. With 7 bases clipped from V and 7 bases from J, the junction kept 12 bases outside the gene matches. CDR1 is SNHLY, CDR2 FYNNEI, per germline. The CDR3 sequence is 14 residues long. The CDR3 loop is CASTPQGSIGEAFF. CDR3 nucleotides: TGTGCCAGCACCCCACAGGGGAGTATCGGTGAAGCTTTCTTT.

This clonotype occurred many times. The J gene is TRBJ2-2, the V gene TRBV11-2; 7 nucleotides line up with TRBD2. The V and J ends lost 7 bases and 8 bases, in that order; junction bases with no gene match: 13. Germline lookup yields CDR1 SGHAT and CDR2 FQNNGV. The CDR3 is made up of 15 amino acids. This CDR3 is CASTTIGGRRGELFF. The CDR3, as DNA: TGTGCCAGCACCACTATAGGCGGGAGACGGGGGGAGCTGTTTTTT.

The chain uses TRBV30 and TRBJ1-1, with D possibly matching TRBD1 (6 bases). Trimming removed 0 bases from V and 4 bases from J, with 12 bases in between. Germline CDR1 reads GTSNPN; CDR2 reads SVGIG (reference sequence). The CDR3 runs to 14 residues. The CDR3 nucleotides read TGTGCCTGGAGTGTAGGACAGCGAGGCACTGAAGCTTTCTTT. It translates to CAWSVGQRGTEAFF.

The chain recombines TRBV28 with TRBJ2-5; 10 bases agree with TRBD1. Trimming at V came to 3 bases and at J to 2 bases, leaving 3 bases not matched to a gene. Germline V CDR1 and CDR2: MDHEN, SYDVKM. The CDR3 is 15 residues long. CDR3 loop: CASSFLDRGQETQYF. The DNA of the CDR3 is TGTGCCAGCAGTTTCCTGGACAGGGGGCAAGAGACCCAGTACTTC.

This clonotype came up many times. The genes are TRBV28 and TRBJ1-3, with D perhaps matching TRBD1 (6 bases). Trimming cost V 1 base and J 4 bases, with 11 bases left between them. The germline gives CDR1 MDHEN, CDR2 SYDVKM. The CDR3 runs 15 residues. The CDR3 DNA sequence: TGTGCCAGCAGTTTATCAGGGGCAGGCGGAAACACCATATATTTT. It encodes CASSLSGAGGNTIYF.

On this clonotype: A junction boundary mismatches the germline segment, possibly from a read error. V usage is TRBV15 and J usage is TRBJ2-4, with 13 bases that match TRBD2. This CDR3 has 15 amino acids. The V gene's germline CDR1 is LNHNV and CDR2 YYDKDF (reference sequence). The CDR3 DNA reads TGTGCCACCAGCAGAGATGGACTAGCGGGAGTCGGTACTAGCTTC. Residues: CATSRDGLAGVGTSF.

This clonotype was seen just once. The V gene is TRBV7-2, the J gene TRBJ2-5; D is possibly TRBD2 (6 bases). Between the trimmed V and J ends, which lost 5 bases and 5 bases, there was a span of 12 bases. This CDR3 region has 13 residues. Germline V gene sequence: CDR1 SGHTA, CDR2 FQGNSA. The CDR3 is CASSTWGEETQYF. For the CDR3, the DNA is TGTGCCAGCAGCACCTGGGGGGAGGAGACCCAGTACTTC.

This sequence joins TRBV12-3 or TRBV12-4 and TRBJ1-3; the D is unclear. Trimming left V 6 bases short and J 4 bases short, with 19 bases between. The CDR3 extends over 16 amino acids. The CDR3 region is CASSRAGQRVGNTIYF. In DNA, the CDR3 is TGTGCCAGCAGCCGAGCAGGCCAGCGAGTCGGAAACACCATATATTTT.

This clonotype was found a few times. The chain combines TRBV7-2 with TRBJ2-7; possible D gene TRBD1, 6 bases. This CDR3 is built from 15 residues. V shed 3 bases and J shed 0 bases, with 12 bases lying between them. The V gene's germline CDR1 is SGHTA and CDR2 FQGNSA. CDR3 bases: TGTGCCAGCAGCTTTTTAACAGGGAGCTCCTACGAGCAGTACTTC. Protein: CASSFLTGSSYEQYF.

The sample holds many counts of this clonotype. The rearrangement links TRBV11-1 to TRBJ2-5; 12 bases fit TRBD1. Trimming removed 6 bases from V and 7 bases from J; junction bases left unmatched: 9. CDR3 length: 15 amino acids. CDR1 and CDR2 (germline): SGHAT, FQDESV (reference sequence). CDR3 nucleotide sequence: TGTGCCAGCAGAGCCGGGACAGGGGGCTTAGGGACCCAGTACTTC. This encodes CASRAGTGGLGTQYF.

The chain links TRBV27 to TRBJ2-7; 11 nucleotides line up with TRBD1. The CDR3 is 15 amino acids. Germline CDR1 MNHEY, CDR2 SMNVEV (reference sequence). With V trimmed by 7 bases and J by 5 bases, 10 bases remained unmatched. In nucleotides, the CDR3 is TGTGCCAGCACCCCTGGGGGACAGGGGGGCGACGAGCAGTACTTC. Its protein product is CASTPGGQGGDEQYF.

This clonotype was observed at least ten times. The chain uses TRBV4-3 and TRBJ1-1, with D unresolved. V was pared by 0 bases and J by 11 bases, with 16 bases between. There are 14 residues in the CDR3. Germline V lookup: CDR1 LGHNA, CDR2 YSLEER. CDR3 sequence: CASSQEAGNIGAFF. In nucleotides, the CDR3 is TGCGCCAGCAGCCAAGAAGCCGGGAATATTGGGGCTTTCTTT.

The chain links TRBV27 to TRBJ1-5, with a possible D match to TRBD1 (6 bases). V was clipped by 6 bases and J by 4 bases, with 19 bases between them. The CDR3 runs to 16 residues. Germline lookup yields CDR1 MNHEY and CDR2 SMNVEV (reference sequence). CDR3 DNA: TGTGCCAGCAGCCCTTATGGGTGGGACACTAATCAGCCCCAGCATTTT. It yields the protein CASSPYGWDTNQPQHF.

In this sample, this clonotype turned up many times. The chain carries TRBV12-3 or TRBV12-4 and TRBJ2-2, with 7 bases identical to TRBD2. V lost 4 bases to trimming and J lost 5 bases; unmatched junction nucleotides: 4. This CDR3 is 14 amino acids long. The CDR3 region is CASSSGGPTGELFF. Written as DNA, the CDR3 is TGTGCCAGCAGTTCGGGGGGACCGACCGGGGAGCTGTTTTTT.

There are many counts of this clonotype. V gene TRBV5-1 combines with J gene TRBJ2-5; 7 nucleotides align to TRBD1. The CDR3 runs to 14 residues. Germline-derived CDR1 and CDR2 are SGHRS and YFSETQ. J lost 2 bases, V lost 0 bases, and 1 base had no gene match. The CDR3 DNA is TGCGCCAGCAGCTTGGGGGGACAGCAAGAGACCCAGTACTTC. It is translated as CASSLGGQQETQYF.

This chain uses TRBV19 with TRBJ1-5, with D tentatively TRBD1 (6 bases). V was shortened by 6 bases and J by 0 bases, with 15 bases between the two germline ends. This CDR3 has 16 amino acids. The V gene's germline CDR1 is LNHDA and CDR2 SQIVND (reference sequence). CDR3 nucleotide sequence: TGTGCCAGTAGAGAGACGACGGACAGTAGCAATCAGCCCCAGCATTTT. Its translation is CASRETTDSSNQPQHF.

This clonotype has just a few counts. This chain uses TRBV6-5 with TRBJ2-7; TRBD1 matches at 7 bases. CDR3 length: 14 amino acids. Germline V gene data show CDR1 as MNHEY and CDR2 as SVGAGI. The trim removed 0 bases at V and 4 bases at J, leaving 3 bases unmatched. Written as DNA, the CDR3 is TGTGCCAGCAGTTACTCCGGGACAGATTACGAGCAGTACTTC. Protein: CASSYSGTDYEQYF.

The sample holds a few counts of this clonotype. The chain recombines TRBV28 with TRBJ1-2; D is uncertain. Germline CDR1 is MDHEN and CDR2 is SYDVKM. The CDR3 loop spans 13 amino acids. V lost 3 bases and J lost 10, with 15 bases in between. The CDR3 nucleotides are TGTGCCAGCAGTTTGGGGATCGACCGAATCTACACCTTC. It yields the protein CASSLGIDRIYTF.

In its sample, this clonotype was seen many times. V usage is TRBV7-2 and J usage is TRBJ1-1; 8 positions agree with TRBD1. The length of the CDR3 is 14 residues. The trim removed 1 base at V and 3 bases at J, leaving 1 base unmatched. Germline V gives CDR1 SGHTA, CDR2 FQGNSA. CDR3 residues: CASSLGRGHTEAFF. The CDR3 DNA reads as TGTGCCAGCAGCTTAGGCAGGGGGCACACTGAAGCTTTCTTT.

This clonotype was counted a single time. The rearrangement uses TRBV12-3 or TRBV12-4 and TRBJ2-7; TRBD1 is a possible D gene (5 bases). This CDR3 region has 13 residues. Trimming shortened V by 4 bases and J by 2 bases, and 9 bases separated the two germline ends. In DNA, the CDR3 is TGTGCCAGCAGTTGGCTAGGGGCCTACGAGCAGTACTTC. This encodes CASSWLGAYEQYF.

There are many counts of this clonotype. This chain links TRBV6-2 or TRBV6-3 with TRBJ2-2; no firm D call. V lost 4 bases, J lost 4 bases, and 10 bases lay in between. CDR3 length equals 14 residues. Germline V lookup: CDR1 MNHEY, CDR2 SVGEGT. DNA of the CDR3: TGTGCCAGCAGTTCGCTTTTGGGCACCGGGGAGCTGTTTTTT. As protein: CASSSLLGTGELFF.